The 32 T cell receptor beta chains in this list originate from one sample, sequenced in a study of T cells in localized non-small cell lung cancer. The repertoire was sequenced with immunoSEQ multiplex PCR; TCRdb's copy has only in-frame clones and lacks some. In the table there are some 2,000 clones, roughly a third of which are singletons. Material: lung tumor tissue, obtained before any cancer treatment. The receptors were sampled from a male donor at least 60 years old with stage II lung adenocarcinoma.

This clone was seen more than once but under ten times. V is TRBV6-8 and J is TRBJ2-7; D remains unclear. CDR3 length: 12 amino acids. Germline V gene sequence: CDR1 MNHGY, CDR2 SAAAGT. The CDR3 region has the DNA TGTGCCAGCAGTTACTACGGCTCCCGAGTCAGGGTC. Its translation: CASSYYGSRVRV.

The rearrangement links TRBV14 to TRBJ2-1, with no clear D. Germline V gene data show CDR1 as SGHDN and CDR2 as FVKESK. The CDR3 runs to 12 residues. Trimming cost V 4 bases and J 7 bases, with 8 bases left between them. The chain's CDR3 is CASSLQRNEQFF. The CDR3 DNA sequence: TGTGCCAGCAGCCTACAGAGAAATGAGCAGTTCTTC. The whole variable domain, filled in from reference TRBV14 and TRBJ2-1, reads EAGVTQFPSHSVIEKGQTVTLRCDPISGHDNLYWYRRVMGKEIKFLLHFVKESKQDESGMPNNRFLAERTGGTYSTLKVQPAELEDSGVYFCASSLQRNEQFFGPGTRLTVL.

This clone showed up just once. The V gene is TRBV30, the J gene TRBJ1-5, with TRBD1 matching 8 bases. The V segment lost 7 bases and the J segment 3 bases; nucleotides outside the gene matches: 5. The CDR3 is 13 amino acids. Per germline, CDR1 GTSNPN and CDR2 SVGIG (reference sequence). The CDR3 nucleotides read TGTGCCTTTGGACAGGGCCCCAATCAGCCCCAGCATTTT. This gives the protein CAFGQGPNQPQHF.

A few counts support this clone. This chain links TRBV9 with TRBJ1-3; D gene unclear. Trimming pared 5 bases from V and 7 bases from J, leaving 16 bases between. CDR1 and CDR2 (germline): SGDLS, YYNGEE. The CDR3 is 14 amino acids. CDR3 in DNA: TGTGCCAGCAGGGACCGACGGACTTTGAACACCATATATTTT. The encoded protein is CASRDRRTLNTIYF.

The gene calls are TRBV30 and TRBJ2-7; D gene uncertain. The CDR3 covers 11 residues. CDR1 and CDR2 (germline): GTSNPN, SVGIG (reference sequence). V gave up 2 bases and J gave up 4 bases, with 6 bases separating them. The CDR3 DNA is TGTGCCTGGAGTCAAGGTTACGAGCAGTACTTC. It specifies CAWSQGYEQYF.

This chain joins TRBV19 and TRBJ1-1, with D uncertain. This CDR3 is built from 18 residues. With 3 bases removed from V and 2 bases from J, the gap between germline ends came to 22 bases. Germline V lookup: CDR1 LNHDA, CDR2 SQIVND (reference sequence). The CDR3 loop is CASSIRSTGSRLNTEAFF. The CDR3 coding sequence is TGTGCCAGTAGTATTCGATCCACCGGGTCCAGACTTAACACTGAAGCTTTCTTT.

The genes are TRBV29-1 and TRBJ1-2, with unresolved D. V shed 4 bases and J shed 5 bases, with 11 bases lying between them. Germline V gene lookup returns CDR1 SQVTM and CDR2 ANQGSEA. This CDR3 comprises 12 residues. DNA of the CDR3: TGCAGCGTTGGGGCAGGCGGATATGGCTACACCTTC. This sequence encodes CSVGAGGYGYTF.

The table lists this clone with a few counts. The chain has TRBV9 and TRBJ2-4; no reliable D call. The germline CDR1 and CDR2 sequences are SGDLS and YYNGEE. This CDR3 contains 15 residues. V was shortened by 5 bases and J by 2 bases, with 14 bases between the two germline ends. The CDR3 loop reads CASRPSGSTKNIQYF. DNA of the CDR3: TGTGCCAGCAGACCGTCCGGTTCAACCAAAAACATTCAGTACTTC.

The chain couples TRBV18 to TRBJ2-1; the match to TRBD1 covers 10 bases. Germline assignment: CDR1 KGHSH and CDR2 LQKENI. CDR3 length: 14 residues. V dropped 8 bases and J dropped 5; count of bases not matched to a gene: 6. The CDR3 sequence: CASLGTGENNEQFF. The CDR3 region has the DNA TGTGCCAGCCTCGGGACAGGGGAGAACAATGAGCAGTTCTTC.

V is TRBV19 and J is TRBJ1-6, with 9 bases aligning to TRBD1. With V trimmed by 9 bases and J by 10 bases, 7 bases remained unmatched. Germline V CDR1 and CDR2: LNHDA, SQIVND (reference sequence). CDR3 length: 13 residues. The CDR3 region has the DNA TGTGCCAGCGGGACAGGGTGGAACTCACCCCTCCACTTT. Residues: CASGTGWNSPLHF.

This chain uses TRBV18 with TRBJ1-1, with D maybe TRBD1 (6 bases). CDR1 is KGHSH, CDR2 LQKENI, per germline. The CDR3 loop spans 14 amino acids. V was shortened by 5 bases and J by 6 bases, with 16 bases between the two germline ends. The CDR3 bases are TGTGCCAGCTCAATGGGGCAGGGGTTACCTGAAGCTTTCTTT. It codes for CASSMGQGLPEAFF.

This clone was found a few times. Written as DNA, the CDR3 is TGTGCCAGCAGCTCACAGGGGGCGGGAACTGAAGCTTTCTTT. Its protein product is CASSSQGAGTEAFF. The chain is built from TRBV11-3 and TRBJ1-1, with TRBD1 matching over 9 bases. Per the germline V gene, CDR1 is SGHNT and CDR2 is YENEEA. The V gene end was trimmed by 4 bases and the J gene end by 5 bases; junction bases not matched to a gene: 5. The CDR3 runs to 14 residues.

V usage is TRBV11-3 and J usage is TRBJ2-1, with D possibly TRBD2 on 6 matching bases. The germline CDR1 and CDR2 sequences are SGHNT and YENEEA. The CDR3 consists of 16 residues. Trimming removed 2 bases from V and 6 bases from J, with 17 bases in between. Here the CDR3 DNA reads TGTGCCAGCAGCTTAAGCGTACTAGCTATCCGCAATGAGCAGTTCTTC. Its translation: CASSLSVLAIRNEQFF.

V gene TRBV18 combines with J gene TRBJ2-7, with 9 bases fitting TRBD1. The CDR3 loop spans 14 amino acids. Germline loops: CDR1 KGHSH, CDR2 LQKENI. V shed 3 bases, J shed 6 bases, and the junction held 6 bases outside the gene matches. The CDR3 region is CASSPRDRDSEQYF. CDR3 nucleotides: TGTGCCAGCTCACCGCGGGACAGGGATAGCGAGCAGTACTTC.

The chain recombines TRBV18 with TRBJ2-5, with TRBD1 matching over 7 bases. The CDR3 is made up of 15 amino acids. Trimming at V came to 1 base and at J to 5 bases, leaving 7 bases not matched to a gene. The germline V gene encodes CDR1 KGHSH and CDR2 LQKENI. The CDR3 nucleotides read TGTGCCAGCTCACCACAACAACAGGGGCAGGAGACCCAGTACTTC. This codes for CASSPQQQGQETQYF.

This sequence joins TRBV9 and TRBJ1-5, with D unresolved. The V gene's germline CDR1 is SGDLS and CDR2 YYNGEE. CDR3 size: 12 residues. V lost 5 bases and J lost 0, with 3 bases in between. CDR3 bases: TGTGCCAGCAGGTTTAGCAATCAGCCCCAGCATTTT. Its protein is CASRFSNQPQHF.

The chain employs TRBV15 and TRBJ1-5; D is unclear. This CDR3 is built from 14 residues. Trimming removed 4 bases at V and 6 bases at J, with 13 bases between. Germline V lookup: CDR1 LNHNV, CDR2 YYDKDF (reference sequence). CDR3 DNA sequence: TGTGCCACCAGCACCCGGACGGTGGGTCAGCCCCAGCATTTT. Its protein is CATSTRTVGQPQHF. Full variable domain (missing parts from reference TRBV15 and TRBJ1-5): DAMVIQNPRYQVTQFGKPVTLSCSQTLNHNVMYWYQQKSSQAPKLLFHYYDKDFNNEADTPDNFQSRRPNTSFCFLDIRSPGLGDTAMYLCATSTRTVGQPQHFGDGTRLSIL.

V gene TRBV30 combines with J gene TRBJ2-5; D could derive from TRBD1 or TRBD2 (6 bases each). The CDR3 runs 13 residues. V shed 2 bases and J shed 5 bases, with 12 bases lying between them. The germline gives CDR1 GTSNPN, CDR2 SVGIG (reference sequence). In nucleotides, the CDR3 is TGTGCCTGGAGTTCAACAGGGAGGGAGACCCAGTACTTC. Its protein product is CAWSSTGRETQYF.

The chain is built from TRBV6-8 and TRBJ1-2; maybe TRBD1 (5 bases). The CDR3 spans 15 residues. Germline CDR1 and CDR2: MNHGY and SAAAGT. Trimming took 0 bases from V and 8 from J, leaving 16 bases between them. The CDR3 DNA follows: TGTGCCAGCAGTTACTCTCCAGGGACGCTGGACGGCTACACCTTC. Translation: CASSYSPGTLDGYTF.

The table lists this clone with a few counts. The chain has TRBV11-3 and TRBJ2-7; TRBD2 agrees at 9 bases. The J segment lost 7 bases and the V segment lost 2 bases, leaving 6 bases of the junction unmatched. Germline V CDR1 and CDR2: SGHNT, YENEEA. The CDR3 runs to 14 residues. The CDR3 loop is CASSLTGGRVEQYF. The CDR3 nucleotides read TGTGCCAGCAGCTTAACGGGCGGGAGGGTTGAGCAGTACTTC.

The chain is built from TRBV15 and TRBJ2-7; 16 nucleotides align to TRBD2. From germline, CDR1 is LNHNV and CDR2 YYDKDF (reference sequence). With 1 base clipped from V and 3 bases from J, the junction kept 3 bases outside the gene matches. The CDR3 length is 17 residues. The CDR3 loop is CATSRAGTSGRGYEQYF. The CDR3 region has the DNA TGTGCCACCAGCAGAGCTGGGACTAGCGGGAGGGGCTACGAGCAGTACTTC. Combining the CDR3 with reference TRBV15 and TRBJ2-7 gives the whole variable domain DAMVIQNPRYQVTQFGKPVTLSCSQTLNHNVMYWYQQKSSQAPKLLFHYYDKDFNNEADTPDNFQSRRPNTSFCFLDIRSPGLGDTAMYLCATSRAGTSGRGYEQYFGPGTRLTVT.

This clone was counted only a few times. The chain has TRBV2 and TRBJ2-7; 8 bases are shared with TRBD2. CDR3 size: 14 residues. Germline CDR1 and CDR2: SNHLY and FYNNEI. V lost 3 bases to trimming and J lost 7 bases; unmatched junction nucleotides: 8. CDR3 protein: CASSEFGPGGEQYF. The CDR3, as DNA: TGTGCCAGCAGTGAGTTTGGGCCGGGGGGGGAGCAGTACTTC.

The chain employs TRBV19 and TRBJ2-2; 8 bases agree with TRBD1. This CDR3 contains 14 residues. The germline V gene has CDR1 LNHDA and CDR2 SQIVND (reference sequence). The J segment lost 7 bases and the V segment lost 3 bases, leaving 4 bases of the junction unmatched. CDR3 protein: CASSMSRGRGELFF. The CDR3 nucleotides read TGTGCCAGTAGTATGAGCAGGGGGCGCGGGGAGCTGTTTTTT.

This CDR3 reads CASSLYRGRNTEAFF. The CDR3 DNA reads as TGTGCCAGCAGCCTGTACAGGGGAAGAAACACTGAAGCTTTCTTT. The chain recombines TRBV25-1 with TRBJ1-1; 7 nucleotides match TRBD1. The germline V gene encodes CDR1 MGHDK and CDR2 SYGVNS. The V and J ends lost 6 bases and 2 bases, in that order; junction bases with no gene match: 9. The CDR3 loop spans 15 amino acids.

This clone came up a few times. The V gene is TRBV9, the J gene TRBJ1-2; D is unresolved. The CDR3 is 12 amino acids. V was trimmed by 3 bases and J by 8 bases, leaving 11 bases between them. Germline values: CDR1 SGDLS, CDR2 YYNGEE. CDR3 nucleotides: TGTGCCAGCAGCGGACTCTTTGGAGGCTACACCTTC. Translation gives CASSGLFGGYTF.

This clone was picked up a small number of times. This chain joins TRBV11-3 and TRBJ2-7; 7 bases are shared with TRBD1. Trimming at V came to 5 bases and at J to 2 bases, leaving 9 bases not matched to a gene. This CDR3 is built from 15 residues. Germline-derived CDR1 and CDR2 are SGHNT and YENEEA. For the CDR3, the DNA is TGTGCCAGCAGCCCTGGACAGGTGGCCCCCTACGAGCAGTACTTC. This translates into CASSPGQVAPYEQYF.

In its sample, this clone is medium-sized. This rearrangement joins TRBV11-3 to TRBJ2-2; 7 nucleotides line up with TRBD2. J gave up 6 bases and V 3 bases, and 10 bases lay outside the gene matches. The length of the CDR3 is 16 residues. Germline assignment: CDR1 SGHNT and CDR2 YENEEA. The CDR3 DNA is TGTGCCAGCAGCTTGGGGCGGGAGAAGGCTGCCGGGGAGCTGTTTTTT. The encoded protein is CASSLGREKAAGELFF.

This clone was detected a few times. CDR3 loop: CASREEGDSGYTF. In DNA, the CDR3 is TGTGCCAGCAGGGAGGAGGGCGACTCTGGCTACACCTTC. This chain joins TRBV6-8 and TRBJ1-2; no reliable D call. CDR3 length: 13 amino acids. CDR1 and CDR2 from the germline V gene are MNHGY and SAAAGT. Trimming cost V 6 bases and J 7 bases, with 15 bases left between them.

In its sample, this clone was seen a few times. V is TRBV11-3 and J is TRBJ1-4; a weak D match, TRBD1 (5 bases). In germline, CDR1 is SGHNT, CDR2 YENEEA. The CDR3 covers 15 residues. V lost 4 bases and J lost 6, with 15 bases in between. CDR3 region: CASSSSGTPDEKLFF. The DNA for the CDR3 is TGTGCCAGCAGCTCCTCCGGGACCCCCGATGAAAAACTGTTTTTT.

This clone is medium-sized (0.01 to 0.1%). The V gene is TRBV6-8, the J gene TRBJ1-1; D ambiguous. Deletions cut 4 bases from V and 0 bases from J, with 6 bases between. CDR1 and CDR2 from the germline V gene are MNHGY and SAAAGT. The CDR3 runs 13 residues. CDR3 residues: CASSFRLNTEAFF. The CDR3 coding sequence is TGTGCCAGCAGTTTCCGGTTGAACACTGAAGCTTTCTTT.

The chain combines TRBV18 with TRBJ2-3; weak D call: TRBD1 (6 bases). The CDR3 consists of 15 residues. V lost 6 bases and J 0 bases, leaving 13 bases between the germline ends. Germline assignment: CDR1 KGHSH and CDR2 LQKENI. CDR3 protein: CASSRTGPSTDTQYF. CDR3 nucleotides: TGTGCCAGCTCGCGAACAGGGCCGAGCACAGATACGCAGTATTTT.

This clone was counted between two and nine times. The chain couples TRBV6-8 to TRBJ2-1; D is perhaps TRBD2 (5 bases). The CDR3 sequence is 15 residues long. Trimming left V 2 bases short and J 2 bases short, with 10 bases between. From germline, CDR1 is MNHGY and CDR2 SAAAGT. The CDR3 loop is CASSYELATYNEQFF. In DNA form, the CDR3 reads TGTGCCAGCAGTTACGAGCTAGCAACCTACAATGAGCAGTTCTTC.